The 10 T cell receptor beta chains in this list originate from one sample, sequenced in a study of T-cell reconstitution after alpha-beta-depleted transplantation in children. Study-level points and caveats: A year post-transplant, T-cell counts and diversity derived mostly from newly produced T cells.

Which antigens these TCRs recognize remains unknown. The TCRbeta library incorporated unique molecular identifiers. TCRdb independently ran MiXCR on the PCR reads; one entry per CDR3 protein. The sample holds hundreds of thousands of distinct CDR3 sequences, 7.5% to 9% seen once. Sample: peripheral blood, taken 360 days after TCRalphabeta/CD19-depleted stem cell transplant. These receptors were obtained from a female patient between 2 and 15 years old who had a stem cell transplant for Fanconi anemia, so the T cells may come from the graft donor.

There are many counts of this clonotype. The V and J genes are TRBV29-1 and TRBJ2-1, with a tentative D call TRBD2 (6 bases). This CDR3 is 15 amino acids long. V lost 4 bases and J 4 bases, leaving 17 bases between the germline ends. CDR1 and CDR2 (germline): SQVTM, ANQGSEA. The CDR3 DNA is TGCAGCGTTGGCCGAAGGGGACTCGAATACAATGAGCAGTTCTTC. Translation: CSVGRRGLEYNEQFF.

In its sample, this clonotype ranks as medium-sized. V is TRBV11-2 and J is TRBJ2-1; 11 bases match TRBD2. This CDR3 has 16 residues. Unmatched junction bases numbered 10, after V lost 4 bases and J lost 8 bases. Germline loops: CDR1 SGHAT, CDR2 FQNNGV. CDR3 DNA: TGTGCCAGCAGCTCCCCCCCAGGGACTAGCGGAGATGAGCAGTTCTTC. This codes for CASSSPPGTSGDEQFF.

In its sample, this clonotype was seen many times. Written as DNA, the CDR3 is TGTGCCAGCAGCCAAGATCCGGGGGGACGTAGGTATAACGAGCAGTACTTC. Translation: CASSQDPGGRRYNEQYF. This chain joins TRBV4-2 and TRBJ2-7; 7 bases align to TRBD2. The length of the CDR3 is 17 residues. The germline CDR1 and CDR2 sequences are LGHNA and YNFKEQ. The V gene end was trimmed by 0 bases and the J gene end by 5 bases; junction bases not matched to a gene: 13.

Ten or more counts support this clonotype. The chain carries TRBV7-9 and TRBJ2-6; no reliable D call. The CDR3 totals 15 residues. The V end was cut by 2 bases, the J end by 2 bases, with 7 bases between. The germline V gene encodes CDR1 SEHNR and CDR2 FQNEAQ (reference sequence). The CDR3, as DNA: TGTGCCAGCAGCTTAAGGGCTACTGGGGCCAACGTCCTGACTTTC. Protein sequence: CASSLRATGANVLTF.

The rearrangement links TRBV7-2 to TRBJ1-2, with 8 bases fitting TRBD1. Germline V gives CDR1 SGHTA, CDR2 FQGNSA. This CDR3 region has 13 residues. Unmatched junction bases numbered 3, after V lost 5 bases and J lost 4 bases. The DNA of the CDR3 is TGTGCCAGCAGCCAGGGGGCCGGCTATGGCTACACCTTC. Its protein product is CASSQGAGYGYTF.

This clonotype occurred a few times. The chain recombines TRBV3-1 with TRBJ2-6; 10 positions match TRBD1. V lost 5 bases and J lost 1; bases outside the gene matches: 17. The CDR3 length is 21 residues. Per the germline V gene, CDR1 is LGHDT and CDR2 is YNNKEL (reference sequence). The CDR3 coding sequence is TGTGCCAGCAGCTACCGCCCTAGCCGCCGGGACAGGGGATCTGGGGCCAACGTCCTGACTTTC. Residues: CASSYRPSRRDRGSGANVLTF.

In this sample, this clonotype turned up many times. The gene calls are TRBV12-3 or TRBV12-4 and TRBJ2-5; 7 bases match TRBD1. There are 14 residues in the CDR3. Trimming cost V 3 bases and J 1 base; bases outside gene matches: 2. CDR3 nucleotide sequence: TGTGCCAGCAGTTTTACAGGGGCCCAAGAGACCCAGTACTTC. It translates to CASSFTGAQETQYF.

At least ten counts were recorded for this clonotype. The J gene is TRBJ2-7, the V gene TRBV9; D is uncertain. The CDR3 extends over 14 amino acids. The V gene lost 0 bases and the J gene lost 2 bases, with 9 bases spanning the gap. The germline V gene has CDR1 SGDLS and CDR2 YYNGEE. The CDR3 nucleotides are TGTGCCAGCAGCGTAGCTCCTGGTCCCTACGAGCAGTACTTC. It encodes CASSVAPGPYEQYF.

The CDR3 DNA reads as TGTGCCAGCAGCCAGGGACAATACACTGAAGCTTTCTTT. Translating gives CASSQGQYTEAFF. The gene calls are TRBV5-5 and TRBJ1-1, with D possibly TRBD1 on 6 matching bases. The CDR3 totals 13 residues. The germline gives CDR1 SGHKS, CDR2 YYEKEE (reference sequence). The V end was cut by 4 bases, the J end by 3 bases, with 10 bases between.

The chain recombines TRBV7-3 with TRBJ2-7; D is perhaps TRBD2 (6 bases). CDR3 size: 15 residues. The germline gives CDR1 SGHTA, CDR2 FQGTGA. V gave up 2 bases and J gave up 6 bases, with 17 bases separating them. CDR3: CASSLYHGSGVEQYF. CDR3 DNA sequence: TGTGCCAGCAGCTTATACCACGGGAGTGGGGTCGAGCAGTACTTC.